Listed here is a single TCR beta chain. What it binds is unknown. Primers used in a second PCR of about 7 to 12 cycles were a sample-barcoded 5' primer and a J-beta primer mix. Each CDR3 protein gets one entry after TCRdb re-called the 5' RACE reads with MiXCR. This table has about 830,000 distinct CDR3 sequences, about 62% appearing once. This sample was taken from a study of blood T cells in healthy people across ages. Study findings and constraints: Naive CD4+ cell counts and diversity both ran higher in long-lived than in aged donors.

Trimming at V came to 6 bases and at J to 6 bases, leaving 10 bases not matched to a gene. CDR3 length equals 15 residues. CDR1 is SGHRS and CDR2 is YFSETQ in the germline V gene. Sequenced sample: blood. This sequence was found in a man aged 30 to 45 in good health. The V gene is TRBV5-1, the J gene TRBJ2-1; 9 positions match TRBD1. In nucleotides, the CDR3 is TGCGCCAGCACAAACCGGGACAGGGCCTCCAATGAGCAGTTCTTC. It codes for CASTNRDRASNEQFF.